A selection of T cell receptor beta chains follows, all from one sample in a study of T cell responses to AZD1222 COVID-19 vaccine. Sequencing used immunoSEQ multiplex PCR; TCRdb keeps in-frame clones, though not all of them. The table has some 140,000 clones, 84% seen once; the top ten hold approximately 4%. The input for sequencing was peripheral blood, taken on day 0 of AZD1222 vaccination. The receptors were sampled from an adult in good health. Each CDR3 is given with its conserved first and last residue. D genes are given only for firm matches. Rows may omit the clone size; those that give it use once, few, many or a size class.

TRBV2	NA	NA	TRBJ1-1	CASSLHNTEAFF	TGTGCCAGCAGCCTCCATAACACTGAAGCTTTCTTT
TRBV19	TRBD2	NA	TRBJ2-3	CASNQRGGHDTQYF	TGTGCCAGTAACCAGCGGGGGGGCCATGATACGCAGTATTTT
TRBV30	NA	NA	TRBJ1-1	CAWSKLERDTEAFF	TGTGCCTGGAGTAAGCTGGAGAGGGACACTGAAGCTTTCTTT
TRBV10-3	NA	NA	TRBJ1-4	CAIRGGEATNEKLFF	TGTGCCATCCGGGGAGGGGAGGCAACTAATGAAAAACTGTTTTTT
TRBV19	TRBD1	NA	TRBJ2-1	CASSTTGTGNNEQFF	TGTGCCAGTAGTACCACCGGGACAGGGAACAATGAGCAGTTCTTC
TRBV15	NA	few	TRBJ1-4	CATSRDVPGRTSLGEKLFF	TGTGCCACCAGCAGAGATGTACCGGGACGAACTTCTCTGGGTGAAAAACTGTTTTTT
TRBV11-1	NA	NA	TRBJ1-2	CASSTGTEANYGYTF	TGTGCCAGCAGCACAGGGACGGAAGCTAACTATGGCTACACCTTC
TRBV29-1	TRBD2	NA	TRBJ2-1	CSVDTSGLYNEQFF	TGCAGCGTTGATACTAGCGGTCTCTACAATGAGCAGTTCTTC
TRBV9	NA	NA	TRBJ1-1	CASSAVPGTEAFF	TGTGCCAGCAGCGCCGTACCAGGGACTGAAGCTTTCTTT
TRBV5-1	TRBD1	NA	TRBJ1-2	CASGQDRYGYTF	TGCGCCAGCGGACAGGACCGCTATGGCTACACCTTC
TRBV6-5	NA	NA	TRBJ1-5	CASRPDRTTYQPQHF	TGTGCCAGCAGGCCCGACAGAACGACATATCAGCCCCAGCATTTT
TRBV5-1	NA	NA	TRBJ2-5	CASSIQSVPLQETQYF	TGCGCCAGCAGCATACAGTCTGTCCCCCTCCAAGAGACCCAGTACTTC
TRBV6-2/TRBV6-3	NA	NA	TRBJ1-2	CASSYGMYGYTF	TGTGCCAGCAGTTACGGGATGTATGGCTACACCTTC
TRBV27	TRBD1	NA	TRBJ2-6	CASGPTGLGSGANVLTF	TGTGCCAGCGGACCGACAGGGTTGGGTTCTGGGGCCAACGTCCTGACTTTC
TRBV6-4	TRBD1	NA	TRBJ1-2	CASRPDRGNGGYTF	TGTGCCAGCAGACCCGACAGGGGAAACGGTGGCTACACCTTC
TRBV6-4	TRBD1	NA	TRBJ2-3	CASSGQGAPDTQYF	TGTGCCAGCAGTGGACAGGGGGCGCCAGATACGCAGTATTTT
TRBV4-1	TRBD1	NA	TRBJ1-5	CASSRWGQSNQPQHF	TGCGCCAGCAGCCGCTGGGGACAGAGCAATCAGCCCCAGCATTTT
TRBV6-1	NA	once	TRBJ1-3	CASSEIRGAASGNTIYF	TGTGCCAGCAGTGAAATCCGAGGTGCAGCCTCTGGAAACACCATATATTTT
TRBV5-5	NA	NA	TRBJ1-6	CASSLVQDHITPLHF	TGTGCCAGCAGCTTGGTCCAGGACCATATTACACCCCTCCACTTT
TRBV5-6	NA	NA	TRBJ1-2	CASSLIDSPGNYGYTF	TGTGCCAGCAGCTTGATCGACTCCCCGGGCAACTATGGCTACACCTTC
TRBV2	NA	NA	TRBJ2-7	CASRKGGQGVSSSYEQYF	TGTGCCAGCAGGAAAGGGGGGCAGGGGGTTTCTAGCTCCTACGAGCAGTACTTC
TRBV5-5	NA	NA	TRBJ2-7	CASSLVGASSYEQYF	TGTGCCAGCAGCTTGGTGGGAGCAAGCTCCTACGAGCAGTACTTC
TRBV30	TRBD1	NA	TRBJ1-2	CAWRGQFDYGYTF	TGTGCCTGGAGGGGACAGTTTGACTATGGCTACACCTTC
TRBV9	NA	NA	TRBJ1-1	CASSVTGNTEAFF	TGTGCCAGCAGCGTGACAGGGAACACTGAAGCTTTCTTT
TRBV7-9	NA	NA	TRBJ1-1	CASSFRGGSDTEAFF	TGTGCCAGCAGCTTCCGGGGGGGCTCGGACACTGAAGCTTTCTTT
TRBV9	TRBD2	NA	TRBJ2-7	CASSPFLAGDSYEQYF	TGTGCCAGCAGCCCCTTTTTAGCGGGGGACTCCTACGAGCAGTACTTC
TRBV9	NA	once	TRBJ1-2	CASSVGNTPMVNGYTF	TGTGCCAGCAGCGTAGGCAACACCCCGATGGTGAATGGCTACACCTTC
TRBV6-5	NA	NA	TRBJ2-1	CASSIGQNNEQFF	TGTGCCAGCAGCATCGGACAGAACAATGAGCAGTTCTTC
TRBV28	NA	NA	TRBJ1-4	CASSSGTLEEKLFF	TGTGCCAGCAGTTCCGGGACCTTGGAAGAAAAACTGTTTTTT
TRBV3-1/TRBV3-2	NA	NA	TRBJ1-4	CASRLRGFEKLFF	TGTGCCAGCAGGCTAAGGGGTTTCGAAAAACTGTTTTTT
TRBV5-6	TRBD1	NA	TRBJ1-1	CASSLDRGERYGEAFF	TGTGCCAGCAGCTTGGACAGGGGCGAGAGGTACGGTGAAGCTTTCTTT
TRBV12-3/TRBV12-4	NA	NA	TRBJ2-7	CASSRGSYEQYF	TGTGCCAGCAGCAGGGGTTCCTACGAGCAGTACTTC
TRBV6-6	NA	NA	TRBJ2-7	CASSSPGPTGINEQYF	TGTGCCAGCAGTTCACCGGGACCGACGGGGATCAACGAGCAGTACTTC
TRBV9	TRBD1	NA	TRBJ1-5	CASSDGQGSQPQHF	TGTGCCAGCAGCGACGGACAGGGGAGTCAGCCCCAGCATTTT
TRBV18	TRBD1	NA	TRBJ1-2	CASSPTGQGNYGYTF	TGTGCCAGCTCACCAACGGGACAGGGAAACTATGGCTACACCTTC
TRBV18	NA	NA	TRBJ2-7	CASSPGRPASRYEQYF	TGTGCCAGCTCACCAGGTCGGCCCGCGTCTAGGTACGAGCAGTACTTC
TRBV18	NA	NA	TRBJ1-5	CASSHLGGARGSNQPQHF	TGTGCCAGCTCCCACCTTGGGGGGGCCCGGGGGAGCAATCAGCCCCAGCATTTT
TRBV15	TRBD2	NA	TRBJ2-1	CATSGETSGGAPNEQFF	TGTGCCACCAGCGGAGAAACTAGCGGGGGGGCCCCCAATGAGCAGTTCTTC